The clone carrying this TCR beta chain was found a few times. Its matching antigen is unknown. The CDR3 is 14 residues long. CDR1 is SGDLS and CDR2 is YYNGEE in the germline V gene. Trimming took 2 bases from V and 4 from J, leaving 12 bases between them. The sample belongs to a study of T cell responses to AZD1222 COVID-19 vaccine. Whole-study results and caveats: AZD1222 recipients seropositive at baseline numbered only six or seven. Researchers took repertoire samples only after the peak T cell response had come. Targeting of unmutated variant regions was reportedly seen in nearly half of spike-specific TCRs.

Libraries were prepared by immunoSEQ multiplex PCR; TCRdb keeps only in-frame clonotypes and omits some of them. The table lists 20,000 to 30,000 clones, roughly 91% of them singletons. V and J are TRBV9 and TRBJ2-5; weak D call: TRBD1 (6 bases). This TCR came from an adult who received the AZD1222 COVID-19 vaccine. This sample comprised peripheral blood, obtained 28 days after the second AZD1222 dose. The CDR3 coding sequence is TGTGCCAGCAGCGTCTCAGGGGTCGGAGAGACCCAGTACTTC. It encodes CASSVSGVGETQYF. Combining the CDR3 with reference TRBV9 and TRBJ2-5 gives the whole variable domain DSGVTQTPKHLITATGQRVTLRCSPRSGDLSVYWYQQSLDQGLQFLIQYYNGEERAKGNILERFSAQQFPDLHSELNLSSLELGDSALYFCASSVSGVGETQYFGPGTRLLVL.